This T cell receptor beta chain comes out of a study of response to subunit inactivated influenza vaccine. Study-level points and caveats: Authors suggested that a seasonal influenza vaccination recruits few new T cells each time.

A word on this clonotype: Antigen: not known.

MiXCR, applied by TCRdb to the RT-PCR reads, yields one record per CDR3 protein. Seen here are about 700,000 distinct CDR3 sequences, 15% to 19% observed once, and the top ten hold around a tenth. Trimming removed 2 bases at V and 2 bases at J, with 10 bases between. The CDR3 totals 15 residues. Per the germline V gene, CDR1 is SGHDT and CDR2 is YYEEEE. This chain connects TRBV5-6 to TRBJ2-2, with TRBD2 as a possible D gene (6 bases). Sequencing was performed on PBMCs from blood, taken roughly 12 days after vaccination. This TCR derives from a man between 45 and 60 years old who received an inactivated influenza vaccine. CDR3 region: CASSFTGLNTGELFF. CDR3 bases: TGTGCCAGCAGCTTCACGGGACTCAACACCGGGGAGCTGTTTTTT.